The 15 T cell receptor beta chains listed next were all sequenced from one sample in a study of HIV-infected patients and healthy controls. About 480 ng RNA was reverse transcribed with alpha and beta constant-region primers. Using multiplexing indices, alpha and beta chain libraries were generated apart by chain-specific third strand synthesis. TCRdb re-called the 5' RACE reads with MiXCR, one entry per CDR3 protein. The sample includes roughly 10,000 distinct CDR3 sequences, approximately 7.9% of them seen just once. No cell fractionation was done, so the repertoire covers all unsorted peripheral blood T cells. Specimen: blood, collected before antiretroviral therapy. The receptors stem from an adult with HIV infection. The donor label of this sample is uncertain.

This clonotype showed up many times. The junction does not match germline at one end; this may be a read error. The chain carries TRBV7-7 and TRBJ2-1, with TRBD2 matching 8 bases. Germline V lookup: CDR1 SSHAT, CDR2 FNYEAQ (reference sequence). This CDR3 has 13 amino acids. The CDR3 nucleotides are TGTGCTAGCAGCTTAGAGCTAGCGGGTCGACAGTTCTTC. Its translation is CASSLELAGRQFF. Variable domain in full (rest from reference TRBV7-7 and TRBJ2-1): GAGVSQSPRYKVTKRGQDVTLRCDPISSHATLYWYQQALGQGPEFLTYFNYEAQPDKSGLPSDRFSAERPEGSISTLTIQRTEQRDSAMYRCASSLELAGRQFFGPGTRLTVL.

The V and J genes are TRBV10-3 and TRBJ1-3; D is ambiguous. V lost 0 bases, J lost 4 bases, and 13 bases lay in between. The CDR3 is 16 amino acids. The germline CDR1 and CDR2 sequences are ENHRY and SYGVKD. This CDR3 reads CAISESFLVPGNTIYF. The CDR3 DNA follows: TGTGCCATCAGTGAGTCCTTTCTGGTGCCCGGAAACACCATATATTTT.

This clonotype is deemed medium-sized. V gene TRBV5-6 combines with J gene TRBJ1-5, with no clear D. The CDR3 length is 14 residues. V was clipped by 4 bases and J by 3 bases, with 11 bases between them. Germline V gene lookup returns CDR1 SGHDT and CDR2 YYEEEE. In DNA form, the CDR3 reads TGTGCCAGCAGCGACTGGGGTGTCAATCAGCCCCAGCATTTT. Translation: CASSDWGVNQPQHF. Based on the CDR3 plus reference TRBV5-6 and TRBJ1-5, the full variable domain is DAGVTQSPTHLIKTRGQQVTLRCSPKSGHDTVSWYQQALGQGPQFIFQYYEEEERQRGNFPDRFSGHQFPNYSSELNVNALLLGDSALYLCASSDWGVNQPQHFGDGTRLSIL.

There are many counts of this clonotype. The chain is built from TRBV12-3 or TRBV12-4 and TRBJ2-5, with D perhaps TRBD1 or TRBD2 (5 bases each). V was trimmed by 0 bases and J by 2 bases, leaving 10 bases between them. This CDR3 is 15 amino acids long. This chain's CDR3 is CASSLAGVGQETQYF. CDR3 nucleotides: TGTGCCAGCAGTTTAGCGGGGGTCGGTCAAGAGACCCAGTACTTC.

This clonotype appeared many times. The chain couples TRBV27 to TRBJ2-3; D could derive from TRBD1 or TRBD2 (5 bases each). The CDR3 spans 14 residues. Trimming pared 8 bases from V and 0 bases from J, leaving 12 bases between. The germline V gene has CDR1 MNHEY and CDR2 SMNVEV (reference sequence). In DNA, the CDR3 is TGTGCCAGCGGACGGGGCAGGAGCACAGATACGCAGTATTTT. Translation: CASGRGRSTDTQYF.

V usage is TRBV3-1 and J usage is TRBJ2-7; D might be TRBD1 (6 bases). CDR3 length equals 13 residues. Per germline, CDR1 LGHDT and CDR2 YNNKEL (reference sequence). V was trimmed by 4 bases and J by 6 bases, leaving 13 bases between them. In DNA form, the CDR3 reads TGTGCCAGCAGCCTCACAGGGTACGGCGAGCAGTACTTC. Amino acid sequence: CASSLTGYGEQYF.

Ten or more counts support this clonotype. For the CDR3, the DNA is TGCGCCAGCAGCTCAGACATGCACTACGAGCAGTACTTC. Its translation is CASSSDMHYEQYF. This chain uses TRBV5-1 with TRBJ2-7; D is ambiguous. This CDR3 has 13 residues. V shed 3 bases and J shed 3 bases, with 10 bases lying between them. Germline CDR1 is SGHRS and CDR2 is YFSETQ.

This clonotype occurred many times. V and J are TRBV9 and TRBJ1-3; 11 nucleotides match TRBD1. This CDR3 is 16 amino acids long. Trimming at V came to 4 bases and at J to 2 bases, leaving 5 bases not matched to a gene. CDR1 is SGDLS and CDR2 is YYNGEE in the germline V gene. For the CDR3, the DNA is TGTGCCAGCAGCATTAAGGGACAGGGGGCTGGAAACACCATATATTTT. Protein: CASSIKGQGAGNTIYF.

This clonotype was seen more than once but under ten times. V and J are TRBV28 and TRBJ1-5; 8 bases map to TRBD1. In germline, CDR1 is MDHEN, CDR2 SYDVKM. Losses at the gene ends were 1 base for V and 3 bases for J; bases not matched to a gene: 8. This CDR3 comprises 17 residues. DNA for the CDR3: TGTGCCAGCAGTTTATTTGGCGGGACAGGCTACAATCAGCCCCAGCATTTT. Protein: CASSLFGGTGYNQPQHF.

This clonotype came up a few times. The chain uses TRBV5-1 and TRBJ2-7; tentatively, D is TRBD2 (6 bases). Germline V CDR1 and CDR2: SGHRS, YFSETQ. CDR3 length: 15 amino acids. V was cut by 4 bases and J by 2 bases, with 16 bases left in between. CDR3 nucleotide sequence: TGCGCCAGCAGCCCAACCGAGACGGGAGCCTACGAGCAGTACTTC. Translated: CASSPTETGAYEQYF.

The chain has TRBV10-3 and TRBJ2-1; D is uncertain. The CDR3 has 12 amino acids. V was cut by 3 bases and J by 5 bases, with 5 bases left in between. Per germline, CDR1 ENHRY and CDR2 SYGVKD. The CDR3, as DNA: TGTGCCATCAGTGAATGGGACAATGAGCAGTTCTTC. Translating gives CAISEWDNEQFF.

This clonotype is labeled medium-sized. The chain links TRBV7-2 to TRBJ2-5; 14 bases are a match to TRBD2. V trimming: 4 bases; J trimming: 2 bases; junction bases outside the gene matches: 9. This CDR3 has 18 amino acids. Germline CDR1 and CDR2: SGHTA and FQGNSA. CDR3 sequence: CASSSRLAGGPRQETQYF. The DNA for the CDR3 is TGTGCCAGCAGCTCCCGACTAGCGGGAGGGCCTCGGCAAGAGACCCAGTACTTC.

Judged by abundance, this clonotype is medium-sized. This chain connects TRBV5-1 to TRBJ1-1; D is ambiguous. The germline V gene encodes CDR1 SGHRS and CDR2 YFSETQ. The CDR3 sequence is 17 residues long. V dropped 4 bases and J dropped 1 base, with 20 bases sitting between them. CDR3 sequence (DNA): TGCGCCAGCAGCCTGCGCTATGGAGGGAGCCCGAACACTGAAGCTTTCTTT. Translated: CASSLRYGGSPNTEAFF.

This clonotype was found many times. The chain uses TRBV4-2 and TRBJ1-5; D unresolved. There are 15 residues in the CDR3. The germline CDR1 and CDR2 sequences are LGHNA and YNFKEQ. Trimming pared 3 bases from V and 0 bases from J, leaving 9 bases between. Here the CDR3 reads CASSQHLYSNQPQHF. The CDR3 DNA follows: TGTGCCAGCAGCCAGCATCTTTATAGCAATCAGCCCCAGCATTTT.

This clonotype appeared a single time. This chain joins TRBV7-9 and TRBJ2-3, with 10 bases that match TRBD2. Germline CDR1 SEHNR, CDR2 FQNEAQ (reference sequence). This CDR3 region has 16 residues. V was clipped by 5 bases and J by 2 bases; unmatched bases: 7. CDR3 region: CASSSGGAAVTDTQYF. CDR3 sequence (DNA): TGTGCCAGCAGCAGCGGGGGGGCCGCGGTCACAGATACGCAGTATTTT.